The 32 T cell receptor beta chains in this list originate from one sample, sequenced in a study of blood T cell repertoires in COVID-19. The assay was immunoSEQ multiplex PCR, and TCRdb's table has in-frame clones only and misses some. This sample has over 90,000 clones, with 70% to 90% found just once. The sample was peripheral blood. Every receptor here comes from a man aged 50 to 59 in a cohort sampled during active COVID-19.

Written as DNA, the CDR3 is TGCGCCAGCAGCCCTCAGGGGCCTAATGAAAAACTGTTTTTT. Protein sequence: CASSPQGPNEKLFF. The V gene is TRBV4-1, the J gene TRBJ1-4; the D gene is possibly TRBD1 (6 bases). The CDR3 totals 14 residues. Trimming stripped 4 bases from V and 3 bases from J, with 9 bases between. Germline loops: CDR1 MGHRA, CDR2 YSYEKL.

The V gene is TRBV5-1, the J gene TRBJ2-5; tentatively, D is TRBD1 (6 bases). The germline CDR1 and CDR2 sequences are SGHRS and YFSETQ. Trimming left V 4 bases short and J 4 bases short, with 17 bases between. The length of the CDR3 is 15 residues. The chain's CDR3 is CASSLAGARGETQYF. The CDR3 region has the DNA TGCGCCAGCAGCCTAGCAGGGGCTAGGGGAGAGACCCAGTACTTC.

V gene TRBV27 combines with J gene TRBJ1-1, with D possibly matching TRBD1 (6 bases). The ends were cut back, 2 bases at V and 0 bases at J, with 10 bases in the middle. The CDR3 loop spans 15 amino acids. The germline gives CDR1 MNHEY, CDR2 SMNVEV (reference sequence). The CDR3 DNA reads TGTGCCAGCAGTTTAGACAGGACCATGAACACTGAAGCTTTCTTT. It is translated as CASSLDRTMNTEAFF.

The CDR3: CASSFDPGGMNTEAFF. The CDR3 DNA reads TGTGCCAGCAGCTTTGATCCGGGGGGAATGAACACTGAAGCTTTCTTT. The chain uses TRBV5-4 and TRBJ1-1; D may be TRBD1 (5 bases). V was trimmed by 2 bases and J by 0 bases, leaving 14 bases between them. This CDR3 spans 16 amino acids. Germline V gene lookup returns CDR1 SGHNT and CDR2 YYREEE (reference sequence).

V is TRBV5-1 and J is TRBJ2-2; D call uncertain. The V and J ends lost 0 bases and 0 bases respectively, with 9 bases between them. This CDR3 is built from 16 residues. Germline V gives CDR1 SGHRS, CDR2 YFSETQ. The CDR3 sequence is CASSLVVNTNTGELFF. The CDR3 DNA follows: TGCGCCAGCAGCTTGGTTGTCAACACGAACACCGGGGAGCTGTTTTTT.

This clone turned up a few times. The chain couples TRBV5-1 to TRBJ1-6; D not resolved. Germline V gene lookup returns CDR1 SGHRS and CDR2 YFSETQ. Trimming left V 5 bases short and J 0 bases short, with 15 bases between. The CDR3 is made up of 17 amino acids. CDR3 protein: CASSQNRDLSYNSPLHF. The DNA of the CDR3 is TGCGCCAGCAGTCAGAACAGAGACCTCTCCTATAATTCACCCCTCCACTTT.

This clone was seen only once. J is TRBJ2-5 and V is TRBV11-2, with D tentatively TRBD2 (5 bases). The V gene's germline CDR1 is SGHAT and CDR2 FQNNGV. The CDR3 runs to 14 residues. Trimming took off 1 base at V and 5 bases at J, with 11 bases between the two ends. The CDR3 DNA sequence: TGTGCCAGCAGCTTAGGCTGGGCGGGTGAGACCCAGTACTTC. It encodes CASSLGWAGETQYF. Full variable domain (rest looked up from reference TRBV11-2 and TRBJ2-5): EAGVAQSPRYKIIEKRQSVAFWCNPISGHATLYWYQQILGQGPKLLIQFQNNGVVDDSQLPKDRFSAERLKGVDSTLKIQPAKLEDSAVYLCASSLGWAGETQYFGPGTRLLVL.

The V gene is TRBV3-1 (or the pseudogene TRBV3-2), the J gene TRBJ2-2, with 9 bases fitting TRBD1. V lost 5 bases, J lost 5 bases, and 6 bases stayed unmatched. Germline V lookup: CDR1 LGHDT, CDR2 YNNKEL (reference sequence). The CDR3 extends over 15 amino acids. The CDR3 DNA is TGTGCCAGCAGCGGACACAGGGGGCAAACCGGGGAGCTGTTTTTT. Residues: CASSGHRGQTGELFF.

The chain has TRBV19 and TRBJ1-4; tentatively, D is TRBD1 (6 bases). This CDR3 has 15 amino acids. Germline values: CDR1 LNHDA, CDR2 SQIVND (reference sequence). The V gene lost 6 bases and the J gene lost 3 bases, with 14 bases spanning the gap. The CDR3 loop is CASRQPTGANEKLFF. The DNA for the CDR3 is TGTGCCAGTAGACAACCGACAGGAGCTAATGAAAAACTGTTTTTT.

For the CDR3, the DNA is TGTGCCAGCAGCACAGGTCTCCAAAGCTACACCTTC. It translates to CASSTGLQSYTF. V is TRBV28 and J is TRBJ1-2, with a possible D match to TRBD1 (5 bases). The germline V gene has CDR1 MDHEN and CDR2 SYDVKM. V was clipped by 6 bases and J by 9 bases, with 14 bases between them. There are 12 residues in the CDR3.

The V call is TRBV5-1, the J call TRBJ1-1, with a possible D match to TRBD1 (5 bases). The CDR3 is 16 residues long. Germline assignment: CDR1 SGHRS and CDR2 YFSETQ. V dropped 0 bases and J dropped 0 bases, with 12 bases sitting between them. The CDR3 sequence: CASSLVHGTMNTEAFF. CDR3 sequence (DNA): TGCGCCAGCAGCTTGGTGCATGGGACTATGAACACTGAAGCTTTCTTT.

The chain uses TRBV18 and TRBJ1-3, with TRBD1 matching 9 bases. This CDR3 has 15 residues. J lost 4 bases, V lost 2 bases, and 3 bases had no gene match. Germline V gives CDR1 KGHSH, CDR2 LQKENI. Here the CDR3 reads CASSPTGTGGNTIYF. The CDR3 DNA is TGTGCCAGCTCACCAACCGGGACAGGGGGAAACACCATATATTTT.

This clone was observed a few times. The rearrangement links TRBV4-3 to TRBJ2-1, with 7 positions matching TRBD2. V was clipped by 4 bases and J by 7 bases; unmatched bases: 10. The CDR3 is made up of 15 amino acids. Germline CDR1 LGHNA, CDR2 YSLEER. CDR3 sequence (DNA): TGCGCCAGCAGCCCCCCCCGTGACGGGGGGAATGAGCAGTTCTTC. Residues: CASSPPRDGGNEQFF.

The rearrangement joins TRBV6-5 to TRBJ1-1; possibly TRBD1 for D (6 bases). The CDR3 has 13 residues. The ends were cut back, 2 bases at V and 5 bases at J, with 9 bases in the middle. Germline V gene data show CDR1 as MNHEY and CDR2 as SVGAGI. The CDR3 DNA is TGTGCCAGCAGTTACGACAGGCTGACTGAAGCTTTCTTT. The encoded protein is CASSYDRLTEAFF.

This sequence joins TRBV5-1 and TRBJ1-3, with D unclear. Germline V gives CDR1 SGHRS, CDR2 YFSETQ. This CDR3 region has 15 residues. The V gene lost 0 bases and the J gene lost 4 bases, with 11 bases spanning the gap. CDR3 region: CASSLAGVTGNTIYF. CDR3 bases: TGCGCCAGCAGCTTGGCCGGGGTGACGGGAAACACCATATATTTT.

The chain joins TRBV7-2 to TRBJ2-5, with unresolved D. Trimming removed 7 bases at V and 6 bases at J, with 15 bases between. Germline V gene lookup returns CDR1 SGHTA and CDR2 FQGNSA. The CDR3 length is 13 residues. The CDR3 nucleotides read TGTGCCAGCACCCTAGGTCTCACCCAGACCCAGTACTTC. It codes for CASTLGLTQTQYF.

This clone has a handful of counts. CDR3: CASSQGTGGTYEQYF. The CDR3 nucleotides read TGCGCCAGCAGCCAGGGGACAGGGGGAACCTACGAGCAGTACTTC. This rearrangement joins TRBV4-3 to TRBJ2-7, with 11 bases that match TRBD1. Trimming took 3 bases from V and 2 from J; bases not matched to a gene: 3. CDR1 LGHNA and CDR2 YSLEER come from the germline V gene. The CDR3 consists of 15 residues.

The chain couples TRBV5-1 to TRBJ2-7; TRBD1 matches at 8 bases. Germline V lookup: CDR1 SGHRS, CDR2 YFSETQ. The CDR3 loop spans 12 amino acids. V gave up 2 bases and J gave up 7 bases; unmatched junction bases: 2. CDR3 in DNA: TGCGCCAGCAGCTTCAGGGGGCCGGAGCAGTACTTC. Translated, it gives CASSFRGPEQYF.

The chain is built from TRBV9 and TRBJ1-3; D possibly corresponds to TRBD1 (6 bases). V was trimmed by 0 bases and J by 0 bases, leaving 16 bases between them. This CDR3 comprises 18 residues. Germline V gene lookup returns CDR1 SGDLS and CDR2 YYNGEE. The CDR3 is CASSVEGGGGYSGNTIYF. CDR3 sequence (DNA): TGTGCCAGCAGCGTAGAAGGGGGTGGAGGTTACTCTGGAAACACCATATATTTT. The variable domain in full, completed from reference TRBV9 and TRBJ1-3, reads DSGVTQTPKHLITATGQRVTLRCSPRSGDLSVYWYQQSLDQGLQFLIQYYNGEERAKGNILERFSAQQFPDLHSELNLSSLELGDSALYFCASSVEGGGGYSGNTIYFGEGSWLTVV.

The chain is built from TRBV29-1 and TRBJ1-2, with D maybe TRBD1 (6 bases). Trimming left V 4 bases short and J 4 bases short, with 13 bases between. This CDR3 is 13 amino acids long. Germline values: CDR1 SQVTM, CDR2 ANQGSEA. The CDR3 bases are TGCAGCGTTGGGGGGGGGCGCAGCTATGGCTACACCTTC. Its translation: CSVGGGRSYGYTF.

Only one count was recorded for this clone. CDR3 residues: CASSPGLAGSYETQYF. The CDR3 DNA reads as TGTGCCAGCAGCCCCGGACTAGCGGGGTCCTATGAGACCCAGTACTTC. The chain links TRBV5-8 to TRBJ2-5; 12 bases fit TRBD2. The ends lost 4 bases at V and 5 bases at J; junction bases unmatched: 9. CDR1 and CDR2 (germline): SGHTS, YDEGEE. CDR3 length equals 16 residues. Complete variable domain (other parts from reference TRBV5-8 and TRBJ2-5): EAGVTQSPTHLIKTRGQQATLRCSPISGHTSVYWYQQALGLGLQFLLWYDEGEERNRGNFPPRFSGRQFPNYSSELNVNALELEDSALYLCASSPGLAGSYETQYFGPGTRLLVL.

The chain links TRBV7-8 to TRBJ1-1; maybe TRBD1 (6 bases). CDR3 length: 13 amino acids. Germline loops: CDR1 SGHVS, CDR2 FQNEAQ. With 8 bases removed from V and 13 bases from J, the gap between germline ends came to 23 bases. The CDR3 region has the DNA TGTGCCAGCTCCCTAGGGGGTATTACAAATGGTTTCTTT. Translating gives CASSLGGITNGFF.

The rearrangement joins TRBV24-1 to TRBJ1-2; 9 bases agree with TRBD1. Germline loops: CDR1 KGHDR, CDR2 SFDVKD. Trimming took 7 bases from V and 5 from J; bases not matched to a gene: 4. The CDR3 is 13 amino acids. CDR3 DNA: TGTGCCACCAGCCTGACAGGGGGGTATGGCTACACCTTC. Encoded protein: CATSLTGGYGYTF.

This chain joins TRBV3-1 (or the pseudogene TRBV3-2) and TRBJ2-5; D gene ambiguous. The V gene lost 1 base and the J gene lost 2 bases, with 8 bases spanning the gap. Germline CDR1 and CDR2: LGHDT and YNNKEL (reference sequence). The CDR3 extends over 14 amino acids. This CDR3 reads CASSQGAVQETQYF. As DNA, the CDR3 is TGTGCCAGCAGCCAAGGGGCAGTACAAGAGACCCAGTACTTC.

This chain connects TRBV5-4 to TRBJ2-3; tentative D call: TRBD1 (5 bases). V dropped 4 bases and J dropped 4 bases, with 13 bases sitting between them. The V gene's germline CDR1 is SGHNT and CDR2 YYREEE (reference sequence). The length of the CDR3 is 14 residues. The CDR3 is CASSLKTGPDTQYF. The CDR3 coding sequence is TGTGCCAGCAGCCTAAAAACAGGCCCAGATACGCAGTATTTT.

The chain is built from TRBV7-6 and TRBJ1-6; 8 bases agree with TRBD1. The CDR3 extends over 14 amino acids. Germline CDR1 SGHVS, CDR2 FNYEAQ. Trimming removed 1 base from V and 12 bases from J; junction bases left unmatched: 5. DNA for the CDR3: TGTGCCAGCAGCTTAGTAGGACAGGGCGAACCCCTCCACTTT. Its translation is CASSLVGQGEPLHF.

In its sample, this clone was seen once. The rearrangement joins TRBV7-2 to TRBJ1-4; no firm D call. Germline CDR1 is SGHTA and CDR2 is FQGNSA. The V gene lost 3 bases and the J gene lost 3 bases, with 5 bases spanning the gap. The CDR3 runs 13 residues. As DNA, the CDR3 is TGTGCCAGCAGCTTCGGGGCTAATGAAAAACTGTTTTTT. Encoded protein: CASSFGANEKLFF.

This clone was detected only a few times. The same CDR3 can be traced to other DNA sequences in this sample. The chain has TRBV27 and TRBJ2-1; TRBD2 agrees at 13 bases. Trimming took 5 bases from V and 6 from J; bases not matched to a gene: 4. This CDR3 is 15 amino acids long. CDR1 is MNHEY, CDR2 SMNVEV, per germline (reference sequence). CDR3 amino acids: CASSPGTSGVNEQFF. For the CDR3, the DNA is TGTGCCAGCAGTCCCGGGACTAGCGGGGTCAATGAGCAGTTCTTC.

This sequence joins TRBV10-3 and TRBJ1-1; 7 bases are a match to TRBD1. V dropped 2 bases and J dropped 5; count of bases not matched to a gene: 14. The CDR3 contains 17 residues. Germline V gene sequence: CDR1 ENHRY, CDR2 SYGVKD. CDR3 in amino acids: CAISEAPYRGRGTEAFF. Here the CDR3 DNA reads TGTGCCATCAGTGAGGCCCCCTACAGGGGCCGAGGAACTGAAGCTTTCTTT.

The V gene is TRBV24-1, the J gene TRBJ1-2; TRBD1 aligns across 8 bases. Germline V gene sequence: CDR1 KGHDR, CDR2 SFDVKD. The V segment lost 2 bases and the J segment 8 bases; nucleotides outside the gene matches: 9. The CDR3 is 15 amino acids. The CDR3 region is CATSDSSTGDGGYTF. In nucleotides, the CDR3 is TGTGCCACCAGTGATTCTTCGACAGGGGATGGGGGCTACACCTTC.

There are a few counts of this clone. J is TRBJ2-7 and V is TRBV7-9; D is ambiguous. The CDR3 length is 14 residues. V lost 1 base, J lost 3 bases, and 10 bases lay in between. Germline CDR1 SEHNR, CDR2 FQNEAQ (reference sequence). The chain's CDR3 is CASSLDLQRYEQYF. The CDR3 DNA reads as TGTGCCAGCAGCTTAGATTTGCAGCGCTACGAGCAGTACTTC.

V gene TRBV7-9 combines with J gene TRBJ2-4; D is perhaps TRBD1 (6 bases). The CDR3 contains 18 residues. The germline V gene has CDR1 SEHNR and CDR2 FQNEAQ (reference sequence). Trimming removed 5 bases from V and 0 bases from J, with 20 bases in between. In DNA form, the CDR3 reads TGTGCCAGCAGCATCCATTTCGGACAGACCTTAGCCAAAAACATTCAGTACTTC. Protein: CASSIHFGQTLAKNIQYF.